The 5 T cell receptor beta chains presented below share a single source sample, sequenced in a study of vaccination effects on CD4 cells after COVID-19 (dated by TCRdb to 2021 to 2024). Libraries were prepared through the immunoSEQ multiplex PCR assay. Not all clones reach the TCRdb copy of this immuneACCESS table, which keeps in-frame sequences only. Checked studies attribute under half of the gap to unresolved V genes and leave the rest unexplained. In this sample the table shows roughly 50,000 clones, 80% of which occur a single time. The top ten constitute 2.4% of the sample. These TCRs' antigens remain unknown. In the ViraFEST assay, PBMC were stimulated with viral peptide pools, and antigen-specific CD4+ T cell clonotypes were then identified by expansion using TCR sequencing. After approximately eleven days of culture, CD4+ T cells were isolated with the EasySep CD4+ T cell isolation kit.

The source was CD4+ T cells from PBMCs cultured with HCoV-229E spike peptides, collected before COVID-19 vaccination. Per the publication, the cell subset or site label means: HCoV-229E spike overlapping peptide pool stimulation. The receptors were sampled from a human donor who received a COVID-19 vaccine.

The J gene is TRBJ2-7, the V gene TRBV6-2 or TRBV6-3, with D perhaps assigned TRBD1 or TRBD2 (5 bases each). The length of the CDR3 is 11 residues. With 5 bases removed from V and 5 bases from J, the gap between germline ends came to 7 bases. Per germline, CDR1 MNHEY and CDR2 SVGEGT. CDR3 region: CASSMGDEQYV. In DNA form, the CDR3 reads TGTGCCAGCAGTATGGGGGACGAGCAGTACGTC.

This chain uses TRBV7-9 with TRBJ2-3, with D maybe TRBD2 (6 bases). Germline CDR1 reads SEHNR; CDR2 reads FQNEAQ (reference sequence). Trimming stripped 5 bases from V and 2 bases from J, with 14 bases between. This CDR3 is built from 15 residues. The CDR3 bases are TGTGCCAGCAGCCAAGGGGCGGGGATCACAGATACGCAGTATTTT. Protein: CASSQGAGITDTQYF.

This clone appeared a few times. An end of the junction does not agree with germline; a read error may underlie this. The chain joins TRBV19 to TRBJ1-5, with D unclear. This CDR3 region has 13 residues. CDR1 is LNHDA and CDR2 is SQIVND in the germline V gene (reference sequence). The CDR3 here is CASSIGEGRPHHF. The CDR3, as DNA: TGTGCCAGTAGTATAGGGGAAGGCAGACCCCATCATTTT.

The chain is built from TRBV6-2 or TRBV6-3 and TRBJ2-1, with D possibly TRBD2 on 5 matching bases. This CDR3 comprises 13 residues. Deletions cut 4 bases from V and 7 bases from J, with 11 bases between. Germline values: CDR1 MNHEY, CDR2 SVGEGT. CDR3 in amino acids: CASSLASLNEQFF. The CDR3, as DNA: TGTGCCAGCAGTTTGGCTAGCTTGAATGAGCAGTTCTTC.

J is TRBJ2-7 and V is TRBV5-6; 7 nucleotides agree with TRBD1. Trimming removed 4 bases from V and 6 bases from J; junction bases left unmatched: 7. The CDR3 runs 13 residues. From germline, CDR1 is SGHDT and CDR2 YYEEEE. The CDR3 loop is CASSRTGLAEQYV. The DNA of the CDR3 is TGTGCCAGCAGCCGGACAGGTTTGGCCGAGCAGTACGTC.